One sample yielded the 10 T cell receptor beta chains listed below, sequenced in a study of T cells in Graves' hyperthyroidism and ophthalmopathy. Amplification of TCR beta CDR3 regions was performed using RNA transcripts as template. The HTBI primer set served for first-round RT-PCR of the TCR CDR3. TCRdb ran MiXCR on the multiplex PCR reads and lists one entry per CDR3 protein. The table includes a few hundred thousand distinct CDR3 sequences, around 16% detected once. Sequencing was performed on blood. These receptors were collected from a woman in her 30s with Graves' hyperthyroidism.

This CDR3 is CASSGPGLAGARQLLDTQYF. In DNA, the CDR3 is TGTGCCAGCAGCGGACCGGGACTAGCGGGAGCGCGGCAACTACTCGATACGCAGTATTTT. This chain uses TRBV28 with TRBJ2-3; 14 nucleotides match TRBD2. CDR1 and CDR2 from the germline V gene are MDHEN and SYDVKM. The V segment lost 6 bases and the J segment 6 bases; nucleotides outside the gene matches: 20. The length of the CDR3 is 20 residues. The entire variable domain, with the rest obtained from reference TRBV28 and TRBJ2-3, is as follows: DVKVTQSSRYLVKRTGEKVFLECVQDMDHENMFWYRQDPGLGLRLIYFSYDVKMKEKGDIPEGYSVSREKKERFSLILESASTNQTSMYLCASSGPGLAGARQLLDTQYFGPGTRLTVL.

This clonotype was recorded many times. The chain couples TRBV20-1 to TRBJ2-3; perhaps D is TRBD1 or TRBD2 (5 bases each). CDR1 and CDR2 from the germline V gene are DFQATT and SNEGSKA (reference sequence). This CDR3 comprises 14 residues. CDR3 DNA: TGCAGCGGGGCCCGCGAGGATGAATTAGATACGCAGTATTTT. As protein: CSGAREDELDTQYF.

This rearrangement joins TRBV12-5 to TRBJ1-3, with a weak D call TRBD1 (5 bases). The CDR3 covers 20 residues. CDR1 and CDR2 from the germline V gene are LGHNT and FRNRAP. V was cut by 0 bases and J by 0 bases, with 21 bases left in between. The CDR3 is CASGLVVTHRQRDSGNTIYF. The CDR3, as DNA: TGTGCTAGTGGTTTGGTAGTAACCCACCGACAGCGGGACTCTGGAAACACCATATATTTT.

The V and J genes are TRBV27 and TRBJ2-7; 12 positions agree with TRBD2. Germline assignment: CDR1 MNHEY and CDR2 SMNVEV (reference sequence). V dropped 6 bases and J dropped 2; count of bases not matched to a gene: 5. The length of the CDR3 is 15 residues. CDR3 in amino acids: CASRPGLAGTYEQYF. In nucleotides, the CDR3 is TGTGCCAGCAGACCGGGACTAGCGGGTACCTACGAGCAGTACTTC.

This clonotype was recorded at least ten times. The chain uses TRBV6-6 and TRBJ2-7, with D tentatively TRBD1 (6 bases). CDR1 is MNHNY, CDR2 SVGAGI, per germline (reference sequence). This CDR3 is built from 17 residues. Trimming removed 0 bases at V and 4 bases at J, with 19 bases between. CDR3 sequence: CASSYSIPSGDGYEQYF. CDR3 bases: TGTGCCAGCAGTTACTCGATCCCGTCAGGGGACGGTTACGAGCAGTACTTC.

This clonotype showed up just a few times. V usage is TRBV7-3 and J usage is TRBJ2-7, with 9 bases lining up with TRBD2. The germline CDR1 and CDR2 sequences are SGHTA and FQGTGA. Unmatched junction bases numbered 16, after V lost 5 bases and J lost 2 bases. The CDR3 loop spans 18 amino acids. CDR3 loop: CASSPRGGVAGAAYEQYF. The CDR3 nucleotides read TGTGCCAGCAGCCCCAGGGGGGGGGTAGCGGGGGCCGCCTACGAGCAGTACTTC.

The chain uses TRBV7-3 and TRBJ1-3; perhaps TRBD1 as D (6 bases). This CDR3 is 14 amino acids long. Germline V CDR1 and CDR2: SGHTA, FQGTGA. V lost 5 bases and J 3 bases, leaving 11 bases between the germline ends. The CDR3: CASSQTDSGNTIYF. The CDR3 nucleotides are TGTGCCAGCAGCCAAACGGACAGTGGAAACACCATATATTTT.

This clonotype was detected ten times or more. The chain joins TRBV5-1 to TRBJ2-3; the D is unclear. Germline V CDR1 and CDR2: SGHRS, YFSETQ. CDR3 size: 14 residues. Deletions cut 0 bases from V and 5 bases from J, with 10 bases between. In nucleotides, the CDR3 is TGCGCCAGCAGCTTGGGACTGAGTTTAGATACGCAGTATTTT. It encodes CASSLGLSLDTQYF.

To note about this clonotype: An end of the junction does not agree with germline; a read error may underlie this. The chain employs TRBV11-2 and TRBJ2-7; D is ambiguous. Germline CDR1 is SGHAT and CDR2 is FQNNGV. The CDR3 has 20 residues. Here the CDR3 DNA reads TGTACCAGCAGCTTAGTAGGGCATAAGACCTCTCCCGTCCGGCTCTACGAGCAGTACTTC. Translated: CTSSLVGHKTSPVRLYEQYF.

This clonotype was picked up many times. The chain employs TRBV28 and TRBJ2-1, with 7 bases aligning to TRBD1. Per germline, CDR1 MDHEN and CDR2 SYDVKM. The junction had 10 bases not matched to a gene; V was cut back by 8 bases and J by 6 bases. The CDR3 runs to 14 residues. CDR3 coding DNA: TGTGCCAGCCACTCATCGGGACAGATCAATGAGCAGTTCTTC. It translates to CASHSSGQINEQFF.